This T cell receptor (beta chain) was profiled in a study of early T cells in non-severe SARS-CoV-2 infection. Separate cDNA molecules each had unique molecular identifiers attached to them. TCRdb analysed the 5' RACE reads with MiXCR anew, one entry per CDR3 protein. The sample gives around 20,000 distinct CDR3 sequences, 4% of which show up once; over 1.3% is in the top ten. V was pared by 7 bases and J by 5 bases, with 17 bases between. The CDR3 has 13 residues. Germline V gene sequence: CDR1 SQVTM, CDR2 ANQGSEA. This clonotype was counted ten times or more. Material: whole blood. The receptor comes from an adult who was a healthcare worker with PCR-confirmed SARS-CoV-2 infection or an uninfected control (not recorded which). The chain employs TRBV29-1 and TRBJ1-1; perhaps TRBD1 as D (5 bases). Written as DNA, the CDR3 is TGCAGCGCCCAAAGGGGAATCGGGACTGAAGCTTTCTTT. Protein product: CSAQRGIGTEAFF.